This is a list of T cell receptor beta chains from one sample in a study of T-cell memory formation after mild COVID-19. A single record per CDR3 protein comes from TCRdb applying MiXCR to the 5' RACE reads. The sample has about 110,000 distinct CDR3 sequences, around 17% seen once; the top ten hold about 6%. The sample comprised PBMCs or a T cell subset sorted from them (not recorded which). The receptors stem from a man aged 18 to 35 who had mild COVID-19 (a few samples of this study predate the infection). Cell type and time point are not known. The CDR3 runs from the conserved cysteine through the conserved F or W. The D gene is left open where the match is weak. Size is omitted from some rows. Given values are once, few, many or a class for expanded clones.

v_gene	abundance	j_gene	d_gene	CDR3nt	CDR3aa
TRBV28	many	TRBJ2-1	-	TGTGCCAGCAGGGACAGACACAATGAGCAGTTCTTC	CASRDRHNEQFF
TRBV4-3	few	TRBJ2-2	TRBD2	TGCGCCAGCAGCCAAGAAAGGGGACGGTCGGGACTAGCAGTTACCGGGGAGCTGTTTTTT	CASSQERGRSGLAVTGELFF
TRBV11-2	-	TRBJ2-3	TRBD2	TGTGCCAGCAGCTTCCGCCTTTCACCGGGACTAGCGGAGAGCACAGATACGCAGTATTTT	CASSFRLSPGLAESTDTQYF
TRBV29-1	-	TRBJ2-1	-	TGCAGCGTTGAAGATCTTGGAGGGCAGTTCTTC	CSVEDLGGQFF
TRBV7-2	-	TRBJ2-7	-	TGTGCCAGCAGCTTAGTCCCAAGCGGCTACGAGCAGTACTTC	CASSLVPSGYEQYF
TRBV6-6	few	TRBJ2-7	-	TGTGCCAGCGGAGATTACGAGCAGTACTTC	CASGDYEQYF
TRBV10-3	-	TRBJ2-3	-	TGTGCCCTCGGACAGACCCCAGATACGCAGTATTTT	CALGQTPDTQYF
TRBV5-1	-	TRBJ2-6	-	TGCGCCAGCAGCTTGGGGATGGCTGGGGGCAACGTCCTGACTTTC	CASSLGMAGGNVLTF
TRBV12-3/TRBV12-4	-	TRBJ2-2	-	TGTGCCAGCAGCTCCGAAACCGGGGAGCTGTTTTTT	CASSSETGELFF
TRBV12-3/TRBV12-4	few	TRBJ2-1	-	TGTGCCAGCAGTTTAGGCATGTGGGGGACCTCTTACAATGAGCAGTTCTTC	CASSLGMWGTSYNEQFF
TRBV7-2	few	TRBJ2-2	-	TGTGCCAGCAGCTTAGCGTCCTCCTACACCGGGGAGCTGTTTTTT	CASSLASSYTGELFF
TRBV3-1	few	TRBJ2-3	-	TGTGCCAGCAGCCTCTACCTAGGACAGGGAGGGTCAGATACGCAGTATTTT	CASSLYLGQGGSDTQYF
TRBV18	few	TRBJ1-4	-	TGTGCCAGCTCACCAAGTCTGGAAAAACTGTTTTTT	CASSPSLEKLFF
TRBV5-5	few	TRBJ2-1	-	TGTGCCAGCAGCTGGGGGGGGTACAGGGTCCGTTCCAATGAGCAGTTCTTC	CASSWGGYRVRSNEQFF
TRBV7-2	-	TRBJ2-6	-	TGTGCCAGCAGCCCGGACGCAACTGGGGCCAACGTCCTGACTTTC	CASSPDATGANVLTF
TRBV30	-	TRBJ2-3	TRBD2	TGTGCCTGGAGTCCCATTCGCGGGGGTGATACGCAGTATTTT	CAWSPIRGGDTQYF
TRBV5-1	few	TRBJ1-1	-	TGCGCCAGCGGATCGACCGGCGTTAACACTGAAGCTTTCTTT	CASGSTGVNTEAFF
TRBV6-6	many	TRBJ2-5	-	TGTGCCAGCAGCCAAGACTCAGAGACCCAGTACTTC	CASSQDSETQYF
TRBV5-1	few	TRBJ2-5	TRBD2	TGCGCCAGCAGCCCCGGACTAGTCGGAGAGACCCAGTACTTC	CASSPGLVGETQYF
TRBV28	many	TRBJ2-1	TRBD2	TGTGCCAGCACCTCCGGGGGGGGGTACAATGAGCAGTTCTTC	CASTSGGGYNEQFF
TRBV5-6	few	TRBJ2-5	-	TGTGCCAGCGGCGGGACGGTGGAGACCCAGTACTTC	CASGGTVETQYF
TRBV5-6	-	TRBJ1-4	-	TGTGCCAGCAGTCGCGGACCGGGCGAAAAACTGTTTTTT	CASSRGPGEKLFF
TRBV4-3	few	TRBJ2-6	-	TGCGCCAGCAGCCAAGAGGGCGCCACCACTGGGGCCAACGTCCTGACTTTC	CASSQEGATTGANVLTF
TRBV19	-	TRBJ1-2	-	TGTGCCAGTAGTGTTGGCTATGGCTACACCTTC	CASSVGYGYTF